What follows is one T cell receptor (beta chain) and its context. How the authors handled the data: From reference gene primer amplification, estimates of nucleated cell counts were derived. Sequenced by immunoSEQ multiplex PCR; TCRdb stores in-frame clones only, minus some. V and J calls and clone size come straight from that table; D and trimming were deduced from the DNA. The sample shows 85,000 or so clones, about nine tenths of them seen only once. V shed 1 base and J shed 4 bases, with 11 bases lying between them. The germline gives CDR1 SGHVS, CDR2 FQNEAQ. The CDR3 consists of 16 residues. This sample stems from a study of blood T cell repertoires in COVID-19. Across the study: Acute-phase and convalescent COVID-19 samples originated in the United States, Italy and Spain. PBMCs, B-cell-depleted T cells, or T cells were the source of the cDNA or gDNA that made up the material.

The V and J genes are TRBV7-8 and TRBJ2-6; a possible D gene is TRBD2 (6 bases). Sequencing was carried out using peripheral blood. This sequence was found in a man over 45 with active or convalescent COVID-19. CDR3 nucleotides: TGTGCCAGCAGCTTAGGGTCGGGAGTCGGGGCCAACGTCCTGACTTTC. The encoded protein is CASSLGSGVGANVLTF.